This is a list of T cell receptor beta chains from one sample in a study of OX40 agonist ivuxolimab in advanced cancers. Method: immunoSEQ multiplex PCR; TCRdb's copy keeps in-frame clones and lacks some. In the table there are approximately 58,000 clones, 75% to 85% of which are singletons. The sample was CD4+ or CD8+ T cells sorted from blood, taken in a trial of the OX40 agonist ivuxolimab. These receptors came from an adult with an advanced solid tumor such as melanoma, head and neck, liver or kidney cancer. The CDR3 runs from the conserved cysteine through the conserved F or W. Fields, in order: V gene, clone size, J gene, D gene, CDR3 protein, CDR3 DNA. The D gene is left open where the match is weak. Only some rows state a clone size, as once, few, many or a class for expanded clones.

TRBV11-3	-	TRBJ2-7	TRBD2	CASSPPGGASSYEQYF	TGTGCCAGCAGCCCGCCGGGGGGGGCGAGCTCCTACGAGCAGTACTTC
TRBV14	once	TRBJ1-6	TRBD1	CASSQGQGNNSPLHF	TGTGCCAGCAGCCAGGGACAGGGGAATAATTCACCCCTCCACTTT
TRBV14	once	TRBJ1-3	TRBD1	CASSQSTGPGNTIYF	TGTGCCAGCAGCCAGTCGACAGGGCCTGGAAACACCATATATTTT
TRBV5-4	-	TRBJ1-2	TRBD1	CASSPDRGRFGYTF	TGTGCCAGCAGCCCCGACAGGGGGCGCTTTGGCTACACCTTC
TRBV29-1	few	TRBJ1-4	TRBD1	CSVLMTGTNEKLFF	TGCAGCGTCCTAATGACAGGGACTAATGAAAAACTGTTTTTT
TRBV6-1	-	TRBJ2-5	-	CASSERIAGSEETQYF	TGTGCCAGCAGTGAACGTATTGCTGGGTCGGAAGAGACCCAGTACTTC
TRBV11-2	-	TRBJ2-2	-	CASSHRVNTGELFF	TGTGCCAGCAGCCACAGGGTGAACACCGGGGAGCTGTTTTTT
TRBV20-1	-	TRBJ2-5	-	CSLPAGETQYF	TGCAGCCTTCCAGCAGGGGAGACCCAGTACTTC
TRBV11-2	-	TRBJ1-2	-	CASSFSAAYGYTF	TGTGCCAGCAGCTTCTCCGCGGCTTATGGCTACACCTTC
TRBV19	-	TRBJ1-4	-	CASSIREGEKLFF	TGTGCCAGTAGTATCCGAGAAGGGGAAAAACTGTTTTTT
TRBV19	-	TRBJ1-6	TRBD1	CASSDGRGPNSPLHF	TGTGCCAGTAGTGACGGCAGGGGGCCTAATTCACCCCTCCACTTT
TRBV30	-	TRBJ1-5	TRBD1	CAWSVHRQGARSNQPQHF	TGTGCCTGGAGTGTACACCGACAGGGGGCCCGGAGCAATCAGCCCCAGCATTTT
TRBV18	-	TRBJ2-7	-	CASSPPPGLSHEQYF	TGTGCCAGCTCACCACCGCCGGGTCTTTCTCACGAGCAGTACTTC
TRBV27	-	TRBJ2-1	TRBD1	CASSSLGTGSYNEQFF	TGTGCCAGCAGCTCGCTCGGGACAGGGTCCTACAATGAGCAGTTCTTC
TRBV6-6	-	TRBJ1-1	-	CASRAGQNTEAFF	TGTGCCAGCAGAGCTGGACAGAACACTGAAGCTTTCTTT
TRBV6-5	-	TRBJ2-1	TRBD1	CASRKTGGNEQFF	TGTGCCAGCAGAAAGACAGGGGGCAATGAGCAGTTCTTC
TRBV27	-	TRBJ2-7	TRBD1	CASSLQGASSYEQYF	TGTGCCAGCAGTTTGCAGGGGGCCTCCTCCTACGAGCAGTACTTC
TRBV6-1	-	TRBJ2-7	-	CASSEASGSMTVTYEQYF	TGTGCCAGCAGTGAAGCATCGGGTTCCATGACGGTTACCTACGAGCAGTACTTC
TRBV4-1	-	TRBJ1-2	TRBD1	CASSQERFGTGGYGYTF	TGCGCCAGCAGCCAAGAAAGATTCGGGACAGGGGGTTATGGCTACACCTTC
TRBV5-1	few	TRBJ2-3	-	CASSSSRDTLRDTQYF	TGCGCCAGCAGCTCAAGTCGGGACACCCTACGGGATACGCAGTATTTT
TRBV2	-	TRBJ1-2	-	CASSDTRTNYGYTF	TGTGCCAGCAGTGATACCAGAACTAACTATGGCTACACCTTC
TRBV5-1	-	TRBJ2-7	TRBD2	CASSWGLAGGDSSYEQYF	TGCGCCAGCAGCTGGGGACTAGCGGGGGGCGATAGCTCCTACGAGCAGTACTTC
TRBV19	-	TRBJ2-7	TRBD2	CATSGLAGPYEQYF	TGTGCCACCTCGGGACTAGCGGGTCCCTACGAGCAGTACTTC
TRBV11-2	-	TRBJ1-5	-	CASSLDSLMPQHF	TGTGCCAGCAGCTTAGACAGTTTGATGCCCCAGCATTTT
TRBV10-2	-	TRBJ2-7	TRBD1	CASRAGQGLYEQYF	TGCGCCAGCAGGGCGGGACAGGGGTTGTACGAGCAGTACTTC
TRBV5-1	few	TRBJ2-2	-	CASSLAGFGGRGELFF	TGCGCCAGCAGCTTGGCTGGTTTTGGGGGTCGCGGGGAGCTGTTTTTT
TRBV4-1	-	TRBJ2-3	-	CASSQGLVSTDTQYF	TGCGCCAGCAGCCAAGGTCTAGTTAGCACAGATACGCAGTATTTT
TRBV6-5	-	TRBJ2-7	TRBD1	CASSYSWTGAEQYF	TGTGCCAGCAGTTACTCATGGACAGGTGCCGAGCAGTACTTC
TRBV6-5	-	TRBJ1-4	-	CASSYSKAEKLFF	TGTGCCAGCAGTTACTCGAAGGCTGAAAAACTGTTTTTT
TRBV7-9	-	TRBJ1-2	-	CASSSSRGGYTF	TGTGCCAGCAGCTCCTCCAGGGGAGGCTACACCTTC
TRBV12-2	-	TRBJ1-2	-	CASRSSRDSKIGYTF	TGTGCAAGTCGCTCAAGCCGGGACAGTAAGATTGGCTACACCTTC
TRBV5-6	-	TRBJ2-7	-	CASSLAGGAGYEQYF	TGTGCCAGCAGCTTGGCTGGGGGCGCCGGTTACGAGCAGTACTTC
TRBV6-4	-	TRBJ2-2	-	CASSDGGSVNTGELFF	TGTGCCAGCAGTGACGGGGGTTCGGTGAACACCGGGGAGCTGTTTTTT
TRBV19	-	TRBJ1-5	-	CASSISKRTEGNQPQHF	TGTGCCAGTAGTATTAGTAAGCGGACCGAGGGCAATCAGCCCCAGCATTTT
TRBV21-1	-	TRBJ1-1	-	CASSKGQGINTEAFF	TGTGCCAGCAGCAAAGGACAGGGAATAAACACTGAAGCTTTCTTT
TRBV5-1	few	TRBJ2-7	-	CASSPGDAPYEQYF	TGCGCCAGCAGCCCGGGGGACGCCCCCTACGAGCAGTACTTC
TRBV5-1	-	TRBJ2-5	-	CASSLGWDQTETQYF	TGCGCCAGCAGCTTAGGGTGGGACCAAACGGAGACCCAGTACTTC
TRBV7-9	-	TRBJ1-2	-	CASSWDYYGYTF	TGTGCCAGCAGCTGGGACTACTATGGCTACACCTTC
TRBV15	-	TRBJ1-5	-	CATNFDRRSNQPQHF	TGTGCCACCAATTTCGACAGGCGCAGCAATCAGCCCCAGCATTTT
TRBV19	once	TRBJ2-1	TRBD2	CASNKGLVGEQFF	TGTGCCAGTAACAAGGGACTAGTAGGTGAGCAGTTCTTC
TRBV5-6	once	TRBJ2-3	-	CASSFVQAGSTDTQYF	TGTGCCAGCAGCTTCGTCCAGGCGGGTAGCACAGATACGCAGTATTTT
TRBV5-4	-	TRBJ2-2	-	CASSLARLDYTGELFF	TGTGCCAGCAGCTTGGCCCGACTCGACTACACCGGGGAGCTGTTTTTT
TRBV27	-	TRBJ2-1	-	CASSLGGGATYNEQFF	TGTGCCAGCAGTTTAGGTGGAGGGGCAACCTACAATGAGCAGTTCTTC
TRBV9	-	TRBJ1-1	-	CASSVEGKGGNTEAFF	TGTGCCAGCAGCGTAGAGGGAAAAGGGGGGAACACTGAAGCTTTCTTT
TRBV7-6	few	TRBJ1-2	-	CASSPYTRGGRYGYTF	TGTGCCAGCAGCCCATATACTAGAGGGGGGAGATATGGCTACACCTTC
TRBV11-2	-	TRBJ1-4	-	CASSPGGSGWEKLFF	TGTGCCAGCAGCCCCGGGGGGTCGGGTTGGGAAAAACTGTTTTTT
TRBV29-1	-	TRBJ2-5	-	CSGGHGAQETQYF	TGCAGCGGGGGTCATGGGGCCCAGGAGACCCAGTACTTC
TRBV7-9	-	TRBJ2-2	TRBD1	CASSAPGQGLNTGELFF	TGTGCCAGCAGCGCCCCGGGACAGGGACTGAACACCGGGGAGCTGTTTTTT
TRBV7-3	-	TRBJ2-2	-	CASSLMGPGTGELFF	TGTGCCAGCAGCTTAATGGGGCCAGGAACCGGGGAGCTGTTTTTT
TRBV6-5	-	TRBJ2-7	TRBD1	CASSRDRGYEQYF	TGTGCCAGCAGCCGTGACAGGGGGTACGAGCAGTACTTC
TRBV11-2	-	TRBJ1-1	-	CASSSRVANTEAFF	TGTGCCAGCAGCTCCAGGGTGGCAAACACTGAAGCTTTCTTT